Listed below are T cell receptor beta chains from one sample, sequenced in a study of T cells in narcolepsy. Using immunoSEQ multiplex PCR, the repertoire was profiled, and TCRdb retains in-frame clones only, with some absent. The profile shows roughly 34,000 clones, 75% to 90% of them singletons. Sequenced input: CD45RA- memory CD4+ T cells from PBMCs. These receptors originate from a human donor with narcolepsy. CDR3s include the opening cysteine and the closing phenylalanine or tryptophan. The D gene is left open where the match is weak. Where a row states a size, it is once, few, many or the class of an expanded clone; other rows omit it.

d_call	clone_size	cdr3_length	v_call	j_call	cdr3_aa	cdr3_nt
TRBD2	-	17	TRBV2	TRBJ2-1	CASRAGGLAGYGNEQFF	TGTGCCAGCAGAGCCGGGGGACTAGCGGGTTACGGTAATGAGCAGTTCTTC
TRBD2	few	16	TRBV19	TRBJ2-3	CASTAWGSGGTDTQYF	TGTGCCAGTACTGCCTGGGGTAGCGGGGGCACAGATACGCAGTATTTT
-	few	15	TRBV6-6	TRBJ1-2	CASSYSNREVDGYTF	TGTGCCAGCAGTTACTCGAACAGGGAGGTGGATGGCTACACCTTC
-	-	14	TRBV6-5	TRBJ2-3	CASSLGALTDTQYF	TGTGCCAGCAGCCTCGGGGCCCTCACAGATACGCAGTATTTT
-	once	14	TRBV15	TRBJ1-2	CATSRDRQAYGYTF	TGTGCCACCAGCAGAGATCGGCAGGCTTATGGCTACACCTTC
TRBD2	-	16	TRBV7-8	TRBJ2-1	CASSLAGGGAYNEQFF	TGTGCCAGCAGCTTAGCAGGCGGGGGGGCGTACAATGAGCAGTTCTTC
-	-	13	TRBV6-1	TRBJ2-3	CASSGSITDTQYF	TGTGCCAGCAGTGGCTCGATCACAGATACGCAGTATTTT
TRBD1	-	14	TRBV7-9	TRBJ1-1	CASSLTGVEAEAFF	TGTGCCAGCAGCTTAACAGGGGTCGAGGCTGAAGCTTTCTTT
TRBD2	-	17	TRBV9	TRBJ2-2	CASSVSGSGRPSGELFF	TGTGCCAGCAGCGTATCAGGTAGCGGGAGGCCATCTGGGGAGCTGTTTTTT
TRBD2	few	15	TRBV19	TRBJ2-2	CASVPPGLESGELFF	TGTGCCAGTGTCCCCCCGGGACTAGAATCTGGGGAGCTGTTTTTT
TRBD2	once	14	TRBV28	TRBJ2-1	CASKGYSGDNEQFF	TGTGCCAGCAAAGGATATAGCGGGGACAATGAGCAGTTCTTC
TRBD1	once	18	TRBV27	TRBJ2-3	CASSRRGRGGRITDTQYF	TGTGCCAGCAGTCGAAGGGGGCGTGGGGGACGAATCACAGATACGCAGTATTTT
-	-	11	TRBV29-1	TRBJ2-3	CSVEDPGEQYF	TGCAGCGTTGAAGATCCCGGGGAGCAGTATTTT
-	-	15	TRBV5-5	TRBJ2-3	CASSPLSENRDTQYF	TGTGCCAGCAGCCCCCTGAGCGAGAACAGAGATACGCAGTATTTT
-	few	13	TRBV19	TRBJ1-6	CASSPTGGSALHF	TGTGCCAGTAGTCCAACCGGAGGTAGCGCCCTCCACTTT
-	-	13	TRBV5-6	TRBJ1-2	CASSSIGGGGYTF	TGTGCCAGCAGCTCGATTGGGGGCGGTGGCTACACCTTC
-	-	15	TRBV12-5	TRBJ1-3	CASGFSHGLGNTIYF	TGTGCTAGTGGTTTTTCGCACGGGCTCGGAAACACCATATATTTT
TRBD1	-	16	TRBV27	TRBJ1-5	CASSPGQLYSNQPQHF	TGTGCCAGCAGTCCGGGACAGCTATATAGCAATCAGCCCCAGCATTTT
-	once	14	TRBV28	TRBJ1-5	CASEDPGPAGSQHF	TGTGCCAGCGAAGATCCGGGACCCGCGGGATCCCAGCATTTT
TRBD2	-	14	TRBV27	TRBJ2-1	CASSPWLADNEQFF	TGTGCCAGCAGCCCTTGGCTAGCGGACAATGAGCAGTTCTTC
-	once	13	TRBV11-3	TRBJ2-7	CASSLAGVDEQYF	TGTGCCAGCAGCTTAGCCGGGGTCGACGAGCAGTACTTC
-	-	13	TRBV2	TRBJ1-5	CASTGDGNQPQHF	TGTGCCAGCACAGGGGACGGTAATCAGCCCCAGCATTTT
TRBD1	-	16	TRBV28	TRBJ2-2	CASGHLPGQGTGELFF	TGTGCCAGCGGCCATCTCCCGGGACAGGGAACCGGGGAGCTGTTTTTT
TRBD1	once	16	TRBV7-9	TRBJ2-3	CASSSTGGKRTDTQYF	TGTGCCAGCAGCTCCACAGGGGGCAAGAGGACAGATACGCAGTATTTT
-	-	14	TRBV30	TRBJ2-4	CAWSVSRAKNIQYF	TGTGCCTGGAGTGTATCCAGAGCCAAAAACATTCAGTACTTC
TRBD1	-	15	TRBV28	TRBJ1-1	CASSYRGIGTTEAFF	TGTGCCAGCAGTTACAGGGGCATTGGGACCACTGAAGCTTTCTTT
TRBD2	-	14	TRBV7-9	TRBJ2-5	CASSSSGSGETQYF	TGTGCCAGCAGCTCTAGCGGGAGTGGGGAGACCCAGTACTTC
-	-	17	TRBV27	TRBJ1-2	CASSLAGVGEDPHGYTF	TGTGCCAGCAGTTTGGCGGGAGTTGGGGAGGACCCTCATGGCTACACCTTC
-	-	15	TRBV28	TRBJ2-3	CASWGQGISADTQYF	TGTGCCAGCTGGGGGCAGGGGATAAGCGCAGATACGCAGTATTTT
-	-	14	TRBV30	TRBJ1-2	CAWSRTLVGGGYTF	TGTGCCTGGAGCCGCACCTTGGTGGGGGGTGGCTACACCTTC
TRBD2	-	17	TRBV7-2	TRBJ2-5	CASSLSLAGRTLGTQYF	TGTGCCAGCAGCTTGAGTCTAGCGGGAAGGACCTTGGGGACCCAGTACTTC
-	-	21	TRBV4-3	TRBJ2-4	CASSQGRRGRGVSVAKNIQYF	TGCGCCAGCAGCCAAGGTCGCAGGGGGAGGGGGGTGAGTGTAGCCAAAAACATTCAGTACTTC
TRBD2	-	14	TRBV5-1	TRBJ2-1	CASEAGDRYNEQFF	TGCGCCAGCGAAGCGGGAGATCGATACAATGAGCAGTTCTTC
-	-	16	TRBV15	TRBJ2-7	CATSRDGGWGIGEQYF	TGTGCCACCAGCAGAGATGGGGGTTGGGGCATTGGGGAGCAGTACTTC
TRBD2	-	13	TRBV29-1	TRBJ2-7	CSVVTSGPYEQYF	TGCAGCGTTGTAACTAGCGGCCCCTACGAGCAGTACTTC
-	-	14	TRBV7-3	TRBJ2-2	CASSAHINTGELFF	TGTGCCAGCAGCGCCCACATTAACACCGGGGAGCTGTTTTTT
TRBD1	-	15	TRBV7-7	TRBJ1-4	CASSPGRGQGEKLFF	TGTGCTAGCAGCCCGGGTAGGGGGCAAGGCGAAAAACTGTTTTTT
TRBD1	-	14	TRBV27	TRBJ1-1	CASSLNRGGTEAFF	TGTGCCAGCAGTTTAAACAGGGGAGGCACTGAAGCTTTCTTT
-	-	14	TRBV10-3	TRBJ1-5	CAISELAGEQPQHF	TGTGCCATCAGTGAGTTGGCAGGGGAGCAGCCCCAGCATTTT
TRBD1	-	17	TRBV14	TRBJ1-1	CASSQETGAIMNTEAFF	TGTGCCAGCAGCCAAGAAACAGGGGCCATCATGAACACTGAAGCTTTCTTT
-	-	11	TRBV2	TRBJ2-1	CASSGFNEQFF	TGTGCCAGCAGTGGATTCAATGAGCAGTTCTTC
-	-	16	TRBV7-2	TRBJ2-1	CASSRSSHPPKNEQFF	TGTGCCAGCAGCCGCTCTAGCCACCCTCCAAAAAATGAGCAGTTCTTC
-	-	17	TRBV5-1	TRBJ2-3	CASSWTGDPRKADTQYF	TGCGCCAGCAGCTGGACTGGGGACCCTCGGAAGGCAGATACGCAGTATTTT
TRBD2	-	15	TRBV9	TRBJ2-5	CASSLGLSPQETQYF	TGTGCCAGCAGCCTGGGACTATCTCCCCAAGAGACCCAGTACTTC